The sequence of this TCR beta chain was determined in a study of T-cell memory formation after mild COVID-19. Turning to the study itself: The TCR clusters were mostly specific to one donor.

Study-wide results and limits: Among contracting clones, CD4+ were mainly CM/EM and CD8+ enriched in EMRA.

Details on this clonotype: Its antigen is not known.

Between the trimmed V and J ends, which lost 2 bases and 2 bases, there was a span of 8 bases. This CDR3 comprises 13 residues. Germline V gene data show CDR1 as DFQATT and CDR2 as SNEGSKA (reference sequence). One entry per CDR3 protein results from TCRdb running MiXCR on the 5' RACE reads. The sample includes 500,000 to 650,000 distinct CDR3 sequences, about 22% seen only once; the top ten take about 8.7%. The sample consisted of PBMCs or a T cell subset sorted from them (not recorded which). The V call is TRBV20-1, the J call TRBJ2-3; no clear D gene. This TCR was sampled from an adult woman who had mild COVID-19 (a few samples of this study predate the infection). Cell type and time point are not known. CDR3 sequence: CSARLLSTDTQYF. The CDR3 DNA sequence: TGCAGTGCTAGACTGCTTTCCACAGATACGCAGTATTTT.